This TCR beta chain comes out of a study of OX40 agonist ivuxolimab in advanced cancers. Background on the study: Anti-PD-1, anti-PD-L1 or anti-CTLA-4 therapy given earlier was allowed, and roughly 40% had some. Whole-study results and caveats: At 0.1 to 3.0 mg/kg and by week 6, clonal expansion occurred in CD4+ and CD8+ blood T cells. Antigen specificity remained undetermined for the expanded peripheral T cells.

Data came from immunoSEQ multiplex PCR; TCRdb stores just in-frame clones and leaves some out. The sample holds approximately 64,000 clones, roughly 85% seen once. Germline V CDR1 and CDR2: KGHSH, LQKENI. CDR3 length: 14 amino acids. Trimming left V 3 bases short and J 10 bases short, with 13 bases between. A remark on this clone: Its antigen is still unknown.

This sequence was found in an adult with an advanced solid tumor such as melanoma, head and neck, liver or kidney cancer. Sequences were derived from CD4+ or CD8+ T cells sorted from blood, sampled in a trial of the OX40 agonist ivuxolimab. The V and J genes are TRBV18 and TRBJ1-6, with D perhaps TRBD1 (5 bases). The CDR3 coding sequence is TGTGCCAGCTCACCGGACCGTACAGGCTCACCCCTCCACTTT. Protein product: CASSPDRTGSPLHF.